These 26 T cell receptor beta chains share one sample of origin, sequenced in a study of cytomegalovirus exposure and HLA in healthy donors. Both 60 Vbeta primers and 13 Jbeta primers went into the PCR. Here immunoSEQ multiplex PCR was the method, and the copy in TCRdb shows in-frame clones only, minus some. The sample has 130,000 to 150,000 clones, around 9.6% seen once. The sequenced sample was PBMCs. The receptors shown here come from a male donor in good health and CMV-seronegative.

The rearrangement uses TRBV9 and TRBJ1-2; possibly TRBD1 for D (5 bases). The CDR3 runs 15 residues. Trimming pared 4 bases from V and 0 bases from J, leaving 13 bases between. Germline values: CDR1 SGDLS, CDR2 YYNGEE. CDR3 region: CASSPDTGANYGYTF. In DNA, the CDR3 is TGTGCCAGCAGCCCAGACACAGGAGCTAACTATGGCTACACCTTC. Using reference TRBV9 and TRBJ1-2 for the parts outside the CDR3, the full variable domain is DSGVTQTPKHLITATGQRVTLRCSPRSGDLSVYWYQQSLDQGLQFLIQYYNGEERAKGNILERFSAQQFPDLHSELNLSSLELGDSALYFCASSPDTGANYGYTFGSGTRLTVV.

V and J are TRBV9 and TRBJ1-2, with TRBD1 as a possible D gene (5 bases). Germline V CDR1 and CDR2: SGDLS, YYNGEE. V lost 0 bases to trimming and J lost 0 bases, with 12 bases between them. The CDR3 totals 16 residues. The CDR3 here is CASSVAGGASNYGYTF. The CDR3 region has the DNA TGTGCCAGCAGCGTAGCGGGCGGGGCGTCTAACTATGGCTACACCTTC.

This sequence joins TRBV28 and TRBJ1-5; a possible D gene is TRBD1 (5 bases). The germline V and J ends were trimmed by 5 bases and 3 bases, with 14 bases remaining between them. The CDR3 has 15 residues. CDR1 MDHEN and CDR2 SYDVKM come from the germline V gene. CDR3 region: CASSIARQYNQPQHF. The CDR3 region has the DNA TGTGCCAGCAGTATAGCCCGACAGTACAATCAGCCCCAGCATTTT.

J is TRBJ1-4 and V is TRBV5-4; 9 nucleotides line up with TRBD1. Looked up from germline, CDR1 is SGHNT and CDR2 is YYREEE (reference sequence). The CDR3 runs 16 residues. J gave up 3 bases and V 4 bases, and 7 bases lay outside the gene matches. The CDR3 is CASSMNRGQSNEKLFF. CDR3 DNA sequence: TGTGCCAGCAGCATGAACAGGGGGCAGTCTAATGAAAAACTGTTTTTT.

This clone turned up a few times. The rearrangement uses TRBV27 and TRBJ2-7, with D possibly matching TRBD2 (5 bases). Trimming cost V 5 bases and J 2 bases, with 13 bases left between them. The germline V gene encodes CDR1 MNHEY and CDR2 SMNVEV (reference sequence). This CDR3 comprises 14 residues. Here the CDR3 DNA reads TGTGCCAGCAGTCCCTCACCACTAGCCTACGAGCAGTACTTC. This sequence encodes CASSPSPLAYEQYF.

V and J are TRBV7-2 and TRBJ2-7, with 8 bases that match TRBD1. Per germline, CDR1 SGHTA and CDR2 FQGNSA. Trimming at V came to 5 bases and at J to 2 bases, leaving 14 bases not matched to a gene. The length of the CDR3 is 17 residues. In nucleotides, the CDR3 is TGTGCCAGCAGCCACCTTCCGACAGGGGCCGACACCTACGAGCAGTACTTC. Its translation is CASSHLPTGADTYEQYF.

The rearrangement links TRBV7-6 to TRBJ1-3, with D unclear. Trimming left V 1 base short and J 4 bases short, with 14 bases between. Germline CDR1 SGHVS, CDR2 FNYEAQ. This CDR3 is 16 amino acids long. The CDR3 sequence: CASSLGAILSGNTIYF. The CDR3 DNA reads as TGTGCCAGCAGCTTAGGGGCCATCCTCTCCGGAAACACCATATATTTT.

V and J are TRBV9 and TRBJ1-1; D perhaps matches TRBD1 (5 bases). Trimming took 0 bases from V and 1 from J, leaving 16 bases between them. Germline V lookup: CDR1 SGDLS, CDR2 YYNGEE. The CDR3 is 17 residues long. Written as DNA, the CDR3 is TGTGCCAGCAGCGTAGGGCCCGGGGAGGGGACGAACACTGAAGCTTTCTTT. The encoded protein is CASSVGPGEGTNTEAFF. Full variable domain (outside the CDR3, taken from reference TRBV9 and TRBJ1-1): DSGVTQTPKHLITATGQRVTLRCSPRSGDLSVYWYQQSLDQGLQFLIQYYNGEERAKGNILERFSAQQFPDLHSELNLSSLELGDSALYFCASSVGPGEGTNTEAFFGQGTRLTVV.

V is TRBV9 and J is TRBJ2-3; TRBD2 might be the D (5 bases). CDR1 SGDLS and CDR2 YYNGEE come from the germline V gene. The CDR3 is 16 amino acids. V gave up 1 base and J gave up 0 bases, with 12 bases separating them. CDR3 coding DNA: TGTGCCAGCAGCGTACCCACACCGGGGAGCACAGATACGCAGTATTTT. This gives the protein CASSVPTPGSTDTQYF.

J is TRBJ2-1 and V is TRBV27, with a possible D match to TRBD2 (6 bases). Germline CDR1 is MNHEY and CDR2 is SMNVEV (reference sequence). V lost 2 bases to trimming and J lost 2 bases, with 13 bases between them. This CDR3 contains 16 residues. The CDR3, as DNA: TGTGCCAGCAGTTTACCCGGGGCTAGCGCCTACAATGAGCAGTTCTTC. It codes for CASSLPGASAYNEQFF.

This clone was detected a few times. The chain combines TRBV19 with TRBJ1-2; D unclear. The CDR3 extends over 13 amino acids. CDR1 and CDR2 from the germline V gene are LNHDA and SQIVND (reference sequence). V lost 4 bases and J 2 bases, leaving 8 bases between the germline ends. CDR3 nucleotides: TGTGCCAGTAGTAGGCAGGCAAACTATGGCTACACCTTC. This codes for CASSRQANYGYTF.

This clone turned up a few times. V usage is TRBV28 and J usage is TRBJ1-2, with D possibly matching TRBD1 (5 bases). V lost 8 bases and J lost 3, with 19 bases in between. The CDR3 has 15 amino acids. CDR1 and CDR2 (germline): MDHEN, SYDVKM. DNA of the CDR3: TGTGCCAGCCGGAAAGACGGCGGGGACCACTATGGCTACACCTTC. This codes for CASRKDGGDHYGYTF.

This chain uses TRBV28 with TRBJ1-3, with D uncertain. V was cut by 5 bases and J by 0 bases, with 17 bases left in between. The CDR3 has 17 amino acids. In germline, CDR1 is MDHEN, CDR2 SYDVKM. DNA of the CDR3: TGTGCCAGCAGTGGCCCGGAGAGGGCCCTCTCTGGAAACACCATATATTTT. This codes for CASSGPERALSGNTIYF.

The V gene is TRBV27, the J gene TRBJ2-5; D might be TRBD1 (6 bases). The ends were cut back, 6 bases at V and 4 bases at J, with 18 bases in the middle. Germline assignment: CDR1 MNHEY and CDR2 SMNVEV (reference sequence). The CDR3 sequence is 15 residues long. The chain's CDR3 is CASSKQGAKGETQYF. The CDR3 DNA is TGTGCCAGCAGCAAACAGGGCGCTAAGGGAGAGACCCAGTACTTC.

The chain uses TRBV10-3 and TRBJ1-3; D unresolved. Germline lookup yields CDR1 ENHRY and CDR2 SYGVKD. The V end was cut by 4 bases, the J end by 8 bases, with 12 bases between. CDR3 length: 13 amino acids. The CDR3 DNA reads as TGTGCCATCAGTGGGTCGAATAGCGACACCATATATTTT. Translated, it gives CAISGSNSDTIYF.

The chain joins TRBV6-5 to TRBJ2-5; TRBD2 is a possible D gene (5 bases). In germline, CDR1 is MNHEY, CDR2 SVGAGI. With 2 bases removed from V and 5 bases from J, the gap between germline ends came to 12 bases. The CDR3 covers 14 residues. The CDR3 DNA reads TGTGCCAGCAGTTACGGGAGTAGATCGGAGACCCAGTACTTC. Protein product: CASSYGSRSETQYF.

This clone was observed a handful of times. This chain uses TRBV6-5 with TRBJ1-3; no reliable D call. The V gene's germline CDR1 is MNHEY and CDR2 SVGAGI. V was pared by 0 bases and J by 0 bases, with 9 bases between. The CDR3 is made up of 16 amino acids. CDR3 sequence: CASSYSLLNSGNTIYF. DNA for the CDR3: TGTGCCAGCAGTTACTCCCTACTGAACTCTGGAAACACCATATATTTT.

There are a few counts of this clone. This rearrangement joins TRBV7-3 to TRBJ2-6; a possible D gene is TRBD1 (6 bases). This CDR3 has 16 amino acids. Trimming pared 5 bases from V and 0 bases from J, leaving 11 bases between. Germline V lookup: CDR1 SGHTA, CDR2 FQGTGA. In DNA, the CDR3 is TGTGCCAGCAGCCCCTTAGGGGGCTCTGGGGCCAACGTCCTGACTTTC. It encodes CASSPLGGSGANVLTF. Complete variable domain (other parts from reference TRBV7-3 and TRBJ2-6): GAGVSQTPSNKVTEKGKYVELRCDPISGHTALYWYRQSLGQGPEFLIYFQGTGAADDSGLPNDRFFAVRPEGSVSTLKIQRTERGDSAVYLCASSPLGGSGANVLTFGAGSRLTVL.

This clone has more than one count but fewer than ten. The chain carries TRBV19 and TRBJ1-2; D may be TRBD1 (6 bases). V dropped 6 bases and J dropped 8 bases, with 25 bases sitting between them. CDR3 length: 16 residues. From germline, CDR1 is LNHDA and CDR2 SQIVND (reference sequence). In DNA, the CDR3 is TGTGCCAGTAGCCCCGTATATGTCCAGGGGCTTTCGGGCTACACCTTC. Encoded protein: CASSPVYVQGLSGYTF.

In its sample, this clone was seen a few times. The chain couples TRBV7-2 to TRBJ2-1; a possible D gene is TRBD2 (6 bases). V was cut by 5 bases and J by 5 bases, with 16 bases left in between. CDR3 length: 15 amino acids. CDR1 and CDR2 from the germline V gene are SGHTA and FQGNSA. For the CDR3, the DNA is TGTGCCAGCAGCCCTTTGGAGGGGAGCCACAATGAGCAGTTCTTC. It encodes CASSPLEGSHNEQFF.

This clone was picked up a small number of times. The rearrangement links TRBV25-1 to TRBJ2-7; TRBD1 might be the D (5 bases). This CDR3 has 13 amino acids. The germline V and J ends were trimmed by 4 bases and 2 bases, with 9 bases remaining between them. The germline CDR1 and CDR2 sequences are MGHDK and SYGVNS. CDR3 sequence: CASSGTGPYEQYF. CDR3 nucleotide sequence: TGTGCCAGCAGTGGAACAGGTCCCTACGAGCAGTACTTC.

This clone has just a few counts. This chain links TRBV7-9 with TRBJ1-2; 7 bases map to TRBD1. The germline V gene has CDR1 SEHNR and CDR2 FQNEAQ (reference sequence). V lost 3 bases and J lost 2; bases outside the gene matches: 3. CDR3 length: 14 amino acids. The DNA for the CDR3 is TGTGCCAGCAGCTTCTCGACAGGGAACTATGGCTACACCTTC. As protein: CASSFSTGNYGYTF.

The rearrangement links TRBV12-5 to TRBJ1-2; no clear D. V lost 1 base and J lost 6, with 12 bases in between. Per the germline V gene, CDR1 is LGHNT and CDR2 is FRNRAP. The CDR3 sequence is 14 residues long. CDR3 nucleotides: TGTGCTAGTGGTTTGGGGGGTATACTAGATGGCTACACCTTC. Encoded protein: CASGLGGILDGYTF. The full variable domain, completed using reference TRBV12-5 and TRBJ1-2, is DARVTQTPRHKVTEMGQEVTMRCQPILGHNTVFWYRQTMMQGLELLAYFRNRAPLDDSGMPKDRFSAEMPDATLATLKIQPSEPRDSAVYFCASGLGGILDGYTFGSGTRLTVV.

This clone appeared a few times. The V gene is TRBV15, the J gene TRBJ2-5, with a possible D match to TRBD1 (5 bases). The CDR3 has 15 residues. V shed 5 bases and J shed 1 base, with 14 bases lying between them. The germline V gene has CDR1 LNHNV and CDR2 YYDKDF (reference sequence). CDR3 coding DNA: TGTGCCACCAGCCCACCTGGGGCCCTCCAAGAGACCCAGTACTTC. It codes for CATSPPGALQETQYF. Full variable domain (rest looked up from reference TRBV15 and TRBJ2-5): DAMVIQNPRYQVTQFGKPVTLSCSQTLNHNVMYWYQQKSSQAPKLLFHYYDKDFNNEADTPDNFQSRRPNTSFCFLDIRSPGLGDTAMYLCATSPPGALQETQYFGPGTRLLVL.

The rearrangement joins TRBV28 to TRBJ2-7; TRBD1 might be the D (6 bases). The CDR3 runs to 14 residues. Germline V gene sequence: CDR1 MDHEN, CDR2 SYDVKM. V lost 9 bases and J 2 bases, leaving 17 bases between the germline ends. The CDR3 sequence: CASKWGSGAYEQYF. CDR3 DNA sequence: TGTGCCAGTAAGTGGGGGTCAGGGGCCTACGAGCAGTACTTC.

About this clone itself: No DNA is shown, since the ends of the CDR3 on it are uncertain; the CDR3 is the one TCRdb lists. This rearrangement joins TRBV21-1 to TRBJ2-1; whether TRBD2, the table's D call, matches the DNA was not checked. TRBV21-1 is deemed a pseudogene. The CDR3 has 16 amino acids, counting both end residues. CDR3: CASSTSTKREENEQFF.